This entry is about one TCR beta chain. This clonotype was recorded only once. There is no known antigen for this receptor. No base quality information exists; no much larger clone differs at one position. Resting on one read, the evidence is weak. This sample was sequenced with a 454 GS FLX Titanium. TCR libraries were built from roughly 500 ng of total RNA with a previously published linear amplification protocol. The Roche/454 Genome Sequencer with Titanium chemistry was used for sequencing. In the authors' own workflow: From four or five of the healthy donors, a total of roughly 80,000 rearranged TCR alpha transcripts were sequenced. Unique TCR clonotypes were defined by the CDR3 junction under IMGT nomenclature, and duplicate transcripts were removed. Logistic regression in R 2.13.0 modeled CD4 versus CD8 status as a function of V and J genes, with adjustment for donor effects and Bonferroni correction for multiple testing. Using fastp trimming at Q25 and MiXCR clonotype assembly, TCRdb reanalyzed the public sequencing data and kept in-frame beta chains. Entries are consolidated by CDR3 protein sequence, retaining the most common genes and DNA. TCRdb's processing, not the authors', yielded these V and J calls. In this sample the table shows approximately 180,000 distinct CDR3 sequences, about 70% of which occur a single time. Of the sample, 2.3% is held by the ten largest clones.

These data come from a study of healthy donors' naive CD4 and CD8 T cells (dated by TCRdb to the mid-2010s). Concerning the study at large: Donors were chosen to span three age groups (20-25, 40-50 and 60-70 years, roughly 6 each), with mean age roughly 45 and half female. For TCR alpha, a new primer set was designed to cover all functional IMGT alpha gene variants, and all other steps followed the beta-chain workflow. To examine how TCR variation is linked to lineage commitment, the study sequenced rearranged TCR alpha and beta chains from naive CD4+ and CD8+ T cells. Peripheral blood mononuclear cells were collected from some 20 healthy, unrelated individuals. The donors were HLA-typed by sequencing at HLA-A, -B, -C, -DRB1, -DQB1 and -DPB1, using the SBTexcellerator protocol, an ABI3130xl analyzer and SBTengine software.

Including the terminal cysteine and phenylalanine, the CDR3 comprises 13 residues. Just CDR3 DNA is preserved here, 39 bases in frame from base 1. The trim is 8 bases for V and 4 bases for J, with a gap of 9 bases between the germline ends. Based on the germline V gene (reference sequence), the CDR1 and CDR2 sequences are MNHEY and SMNVEV. Cells with a CD4+CD8-CD45RO-CD45RA+ profile were isolated by FACS and defined as naive CD4+ T cells, and those with a CD8+CD4-CD45RA+CD27bright profile were defined as naive CD8+ T cells. The antibodies used for sorting targeted CD4 (RPA-T4), CD8 (SK1), CD27 (O323), CD45RA (HI100) and CD45RO (UCHL1). The paper's findings and limits, for the study overall: In both chains, CD4+ lineage was associated with a positively charged CDR3, and CD8+ lineage was associated with a negatively charged CDR3. Possible repertoire bias arising from homeostatic proliferation of naive T cells was not directly addressed. Reportedly, most V and J gene segments showed bias between naive CD4+ and CD8+ cells, and this bias held consistently across donors regardless of HLA genotype. Because alpha and beta chains were sequenced in bulk and could not be paired, combined chain effects were not evaluated. Taken together, V genes, J genes and CDR3 charge appeared to account for roughly an eighth of the variance in CD4/CD8 propensity, mostly acting in an additive way.

Specimen: naive CD4+ and CD8+ T cells sorted from blood, pooled from several donors. The cell subset or site label, read with the paper, signifies: FACS-sorted naive CD4+ (CD45RO-CD45RA+) and naive CD8+ (CD45RA+CD27bright) T cells. Rearrangement joined TRBV27 to TRBJ2-6, with the identity of the D gene unclear. The receptor was isolated from a pool of human donors in good health; the sample pools cells from several healthy donors. This receptor has the CDR3 CASHPPGANVLTF. In nucleotide form, the sequence is TGTGCCAGCCACCCTCCCGGGGCCAACGTCCTGACTTTC.